These T cell receptor beta chains were read from a single sample in a study of CD8 T cells in Susac syndrome. MiXCR, run by TCRdb on the immunoSEQ multiplex PCR reads, gives a single entry per CDR3 protein. The repertoire holds fewer than 350,000 distinct CDR3 sequences, with approximately 90% as singletons. The sequenced sample was CD8+ T cells from PBMCs. Receptor source: a human donor with multiple sclerosis. CDR3s leave out the opening cysteine and the closing phenylalanine or tryptophan.

V	J	CDR3
TRBV4-3	TRBJ2-7	ASSQSLTVTYEQY
TRBV6-2/TRBV6-3	TRBJ2-2	ASTYPPGELL
TRBV6-1	TRBJ2-1	ASRKAYNEQF
TRBV9	TRBJ2-3	ASSKSGSTDTQY
TRBV28	TRBJ2-7	ASSYDRDYEQY
TRBV7-9	TRBJ1-4	ASSWGDNEKLF
TRBV29-1	TRBJ1-2	SVEGLAKNYGYT
TRBV20-1	TRBJ2-1	SAGPGLASYSNNEQF
TRBV2	TRBJ2-3	ASKVWTGGLDTQY
TRBV28	TRBJ1-2	ASSLRTLNYGYT
TRBV7-2	TRBJ2-4	ASSSDRGLNIQY
TRBV3-1	TRBJ2-7	ASSQRLTAVYEQY
TRBV19	TRBJ1-2	ASSTLGGYT
TRBV6-7	TRBJ2-7	ASSPDRRGVLSYEQY
TRBV7-9	TRBJ2-3	ASSLTATDTQY
TRBV28	TRBJ2-7	ASSLNFMGDASIEQY
TRBV7-9	TRBJ2-5	ATRNTDRGFETQY
TRBV9	TRBJ2-5	ASSRGGSGGPVETQY
TRBV20-1	TRBJ2-5	SARDSVETGLWTGRETQY
TRBV7-9	TRBJ1-1	ASSLKGRTNTEAF
TRBV20-1	TRBJ2-5	SAPQGQAETQY
TRBV2	TRBJ2-4	ASSAPEPSDIQY
TRBV5-1	TRBJ2-7	ASSLALAGVEQY
TRBV30	TRBJ2-1	AWIEPEGRALHNEQF
TRBV12-3/TRBV12-4	TRBJ2-7	ASRGLGVYEQY
TRBV7-9	TRBJ2-3	ASSPFGMDVGSTDTQY
TRBV7-8	TRBJ2-3	ASSPQTGNADTQY
TRBV2	TRBJ1-1	ARGYRDTLTEAF
TRBV4-3	TRBJ2-7	ASSPAGTGGSYEQY
TRBV27	TRBJ2-1	ASSRGTSTYNEQF
TRBV4-1	TRBJ2-3	ASSQGTVSTDTQY
TRBV30	TRBJ2-3	AWNPETDTQY
TRBV20-1	TRBJ2-1	SAREASWYEQF
TRBV7-2	TRBJ2-5	ASSHGQGQETQY
TRBV7-2	TRBJ2-7	ASSLASTGSYEQY
TRBV20-1	TRBJ2-1	SARDVTPLYNEQF
TRBV11-1	TRBJ2-3	ASSSRDLTSSGGTTYRTDTQY
TRBV6-2/TRBV6-3	TRBJ2-3	ASSSHLGRGRHLRTDTQY
TRBV7-3	TRBJ1-1	ASSSQGGTEAF
TRBV4-2	TRBJ2-5	ASSPGTSAETQY
TRBV19	TRBJ2-3	ASSLESVTGRRTDTQY
TRBV2	TRBJ2-1	ASTEARGFDEQF
TRBV25-1	TRBJ1-1	ASSESAKGATEAF
TRBV9	TRBJ2-5	ASSVGGGPQETQY
TRBV18	TRBJ2-7	ASSPPGLAVSYYEQY
TRBV6-1	TRBJ2-1	ASSPRGLAVYNEQF
TRBV7-2	TRBJ1-2	ASSSRDPSYYGYT
TRBV12-3/TRBV12-4	TRBJ1-2	AIQFGENTYGYT
TRBV13	TRBJ2-3	ASSLVQAGDTQY
TRBV7-9	TRBJ2-3	ATGQDVIDTQY